Listed below are T cell receptor beta chains from one sample, sequenced in a study of blood T cell repertoires in COVID-19. TCRdb's copy holds only in-frame clones and misses some; the assay was immunoSEQ multiplex PCR. Among 50,000 to 65,000 clones, approximately 80% were seen once, and the ten largest hold about 6.4%. Sequenced input: peripheral blood. These receptors came from a woman between 50 and 59 years old with active or convalescent COVID-19. Both conserved end residues are part of each CDR3. A D gene is named only where the DNA matches it firmly. Part of the rows lack a size; the others show once, few, many or a class for expanded clones.

d_gene: -; abundance: -; j_gene: TRBJ1-2; v_gene: TRBV6-5; CDR3aa: CASSYARDYGYTF; CDR3nt: TGTGCCAGCAGTTACGCCCGAGACTATGGCTACACCTTC
d_gene: -; abundance: -; j_gene: TRBJ2-1; v_gene: TRBV6-5; CDR3aa: CASGRGNEQFF; CDR3nt: TGTGCCAGCGGAAGGGGCAATGAGCAGTTCTTC
d_gene: -; abundance: medium-sized; j_gene: TRBJ1-4; v_gene: TRBV4-3; CDR3aa: CASSQEGPDTPEKLFF; CDR3nt: TGCGCCAGCAGCCAAGAGGGGCCAGATACCCCTGAAAAACTGTTTTTT
d_gene: TRBD2; abundance: -; j_gene: TRBJ2-1; v_gene: TRBV9; CDR3aa: CASSVGASGGVYNEQFF; CDR3nt: TGTGCCAGCAGCGTAGGGGCTAGCGGGGGAGTTTACAATGAGCAGTTCTTC
d_gene: -; abundance: -; j_gene: TRBJ2-3; v_gene: TRBV24-1; CDR3aa: CATSDPGGGATDTQYF; CDR3nt: TGTGCCACCAGTGACCCGGGAGGGGGCGCGACAGATACGCAGTATTTT
d_gene: TRBD2; abundance: -; j_gene: TRBJ2-5; v_gene: TRBV7-2; CDR3aa: CASSLIGAGGGRAGETQYF; CDR3nt: TGTGCCAGCAGCTTAATCGGCGCAGGAGGCGGGAGGGCCGGAGAGACCCAGTACTTC
d_gene: TRBD2; abundance: few; j_gene: TRBJ2-2; v_gene: TRBV7-2; CDR3aa: CASSLGGLAGTGELFF; CDR3nt: TGTGCCAGCAGCCTTGGCGGGCTAGCGGGAACCGGGGAGCTGTTTTTT
d_gene: TRBD1; abundance: -; j_gene: TRBJ1-5; v_gene: TRBV5-1; CDR3aa: CASSFGTGRGQPQHF; CDR3nt: TGCGCCAGCAGCTTCGGGACAGGCCGGGGACAGCCCCAGCATTTT
d_gene: -; abundance: -; j_gene: TRBJ2-1; v_gene: TRBV7-2; CDR3aa: CASSAESSRNEQFF; CDR3nt: TGTGCCAGCAGCGCGGAATCTTCGCGCAATGAGCAGTTCTTC
d_gene: TRBD1; abundance: -; j_gene: TRBJ1-1; v_gene: TRBV18; CDR3aa: CASSLVPTGTETEAFF; CDR3nt: TGTGCCAGCTCACTTGTACCAACCGGGACAGAGACTGAAGCTTTCTTT
d_gene: -; abundance: few; j_gene: TRBJ2-3; v_gene: TRBV24-1; CDR3aa: CATSDLEYTQYF; CDR3nt: TGTGCCACCAGTGATTTAGAGTATACGCAGTATTTT
d_gene: -; abundance: -; j_gene: TRBJ1-5; v_gene: TRBV16; CDR3aa: CASSQSGGNQPQHF; CDR3nt: TGTGCCAGCAGCCAATCTGGAGGCAATCAGCCCCAGCATTTT
d_gene: -; abundance: -; j_gene: TRBJ2-6; v_gene: TRBV19; CDR3aa: CASSPGGSSGANVLTF; CDR3nt: TGTGCCAGCAGCCCCGGCGGTAGCTCTGGGGCCAACGTCCTGACTTTC
d_gene: TRBD2; abundance: -; j_gene: TRBJ2-3; v_gene: TRBV19; CDR3aa: CASSIGLAGSTDTQYF; CDR3nt: TGTGCCAGTAGTATCGGACTAGCGGGGAGCACAGATACGCAGTATTTT
d_gene: TRBD2; abundance: -; j_gene: TRBJ2-1; v_gene: TRBV2; CDR3aa: CASRTVGLAGVGEQFF; CDR3nt: TGTGCCAGCAGGACCGTGGGACTAGCGGGAGTAGGTGAGCAGTTCTTC
d_gene: -; abundance: -; j_gene: TRBJ1-2; v_gene: TRBV19; CDR3aa: CASSIAVFGGSGYIF; CDR3nt: TGTGCCAGTAGTATCGCCGTCTTTGGGGGCAGCGGCTACATCTTC
d_gene: TRBD1; abundance: -; j_gene: TRBJ2-3; v_gene: TRBV5-1; CDR3aa: CASSLAHDLGSGGQYF; CDR3nt: TGCGCCAGCAGCTTGGCCCATGATCTCGGGTCAGGGGGGCAGTATTTT
d_gene: TRBD2; abundance: few; j_gene: TRBJ2-5; v_gene: TRBV7-9; CDR3aa: CASSLVALAGAPRGETQYF; CDR3nt: TGTGCCAGCAGCTTAGTGGCGCTAGCGGGAGCCCCAAGGGGGGAGACCCAGTACTTC
d_gene: TRBD2; abundance: once; j_gene: TRBJ2-1; v_gene: TRBV7-9; CDR3aa: CASSLGLAGVVEQFF; CDR3nt: TGTGCCAGCAGCTTGGGACTAGCGGGAGTGGTTGAGCAGTTCTTC
d_gene: -; abundance: few; j_gene: TRBJ1-1; v_gene: TRBV2; CDR3aa: CASSELRVGEAFF; CDR3nt: TGTGCCAGCAGTGAACTGCGGGTGGGTGAAGCTTTCTTT
d_gene: -; abundance: once; j_gene: TRBJ2-1; v_gene: TRBV7-9; CDR3aa: CASSLPGRPNEQFF; CDR3nt: TGTGCCAGCAGCCTCCCGGGTCGACCAAATGAGCAGTTCTTC
d_gene: TRBD1; abundance: -; j_gene: TRBJ1-2; v_gene: TRBV5-8; CDR3aa: CASSPDRGYGYTF; CDR3nt: TGTGCCAGCAGCCCCGACAGGGGATATGGCTACACCTTC
d_gene: -; abundance: few; j_gene: TRBJ2-2; v_gene: TRBV5-1; CDR3aa: CASSSTGWAGELFF; CDR3nt: TGCGCCAGCAGCTCAACGGGGTGGGCCGGGGAGCTGTTTTTT
d_gene: -; abundance: once; j_gene: TRBJ1-2; v_gene: TRBV30; CDR3aa: CAWSVNSLAGYTF; CDR3nt: TGTGCCTGGAGTGTAAACAGTTTGGCTGGCTACACCTTC
d_gene: TRBD1; abundance: -; j_gene: TRBJ1-1; v_gene: TRBV19; CDR3aa: CASSKRTGDAAFF; CDR3nt: TGTGCCAGTAGTAAACGGACAGGGGACGCGGCTTTCTTT
d_gene: TRBD1; abundance: -; j_gene: TRBJ1-2; v_gene: TRBV4-3; CDR3aa: CASSHPGGSGGYTF; CDR3nt: TGCGCCAGCAGCCATCCAGGGGGTTCTGGTGGCTACACCTTC
d_gene: TRBD1; abundance: once; j_gene: TRBJ2-3; v_gene: TRBV15; CDR3aa: CATSRGTGPSTDTQYF; CDR3nt: TGTGCCACCAGCAGGGGGACAGGACCGAGCACAGATACGCAGTATTTT
d_gene: TRBD2; abundance: -; j_gene: TRBJ2-1; v_gene: TRBV5-1; CDR3aa: CASSPEGLAGGGTEQFF; CDR3nt: TGCGCCAGCAGCCCGGAGGGACTAGCGGGAGGGGGGACCGAGCAGTTCTTC
d_gene: -; abundance: -; j_gene: TRBJ2-3; v_gene: TRBV24-1; CDR3aa: CATSLADTQYF; CDR3nt: TGTGCCACCAGTCTAGCAGATACGCAGTATTTT
d_gene: -; abundance: once; j_gene: TRBJ2-1; v_gene: TRBV7-8; CDR3aa: CASSLRDSKNDEQFF; CDR3nt: TGTGCCAGCAGCCTCCGGGACTCCAAGAATGATGAGCAGTTCTTC
d_gene: -; abundance: -; j_gene: TRBJ2-2; v_gene: TRBV24-1; CDR3aa: CATSDWGGPTGELFF; CDR3nt: TGTGCCACCAGTGATTGGGGGGGCCCCACCGGGGAGCTGTTTTTT
d_gene: -; abundance: few; j_gene: TRBJ1-2; v_gene: TRBV4-3; CDR3aa: CASSPRGSYGYTF; CDR3nt: TGCGCCAGCAGCCCTAGGGGTAGCTATGGCTACACCTTC
d_gene: TRBD1; abundance: -; j_gene: TRBJ2-7; v_gene: TRBV6-4; CDR3aa: CASSDSNRGVYYEQYF; CDR3nt: TGTGCCAGCAGTGACTCGAACAGGGGGGTTTACTACGAGCAGTACTTC
d_gene: -; abundance: -; j_gene: TRBJ1-1; v_gene: TRBV30; CDR3aa: CAWSPGDPWGEAFF; CDR3nt: TGTGCCTGGAGCCCGGGGGACCCCTGGGGTGAAGCTTTCTTT
d_gene: TRBD1; abundance: -; j_gene: TRBJ1-2; v_gene: TRBV27; CDR3aa: CASSLSGQGYGYTF; CDR3nt: TGTGCCAGCAGTTTATCGGGACAGGGCTATGGCTACACCTTC
d_gene: -; abundance: -; j_gene: TRBJ2-5; v_gene: TRBV7-2; CDR3aa: CASSFGSRETQYF; CDR3nt: TGTGCCAGCAGCTTTGGGAGCCGAGAGACCCAGTACTTC